Listed below are T cell receptor beta chains from one sample, sequenced in a study of T cell clones after liver transplantation. The data were produced by immunoSEQ multiplex PCR, yet TCRdb's version contains in-frame clones alone and is incomplete. The repertoire holds about 99,000 clones, with approximately 85% as singletons. The sequencing here drew on CD4+ T cells from blood, taken before liver transplant. Receptor source: a human donor who received a liver transplant. Both conserved end residues are part of each CDR3. The order of the fields is J gene, D gene, clone size, V gene, CDR3 DNA, CDR3 protein. A D gene is named only where the DNA matches it firmly. Clone size is not always given. Where it is, it says once, few, many or a class for expanded clones.

j_call: TRBJ1-2; d_call: NA; clone_size: NA; v_call: TRBV4-2; cdr3_nt: TGTGCCAGCAGCCAACCACAGCAGCCGGAGGGGGGCTACACCTTC; cdr3_aa: CASSQPQQPEGGYTF
j_call: TRBJ2-7; d_call: NA; clone_size: NA; v_call: TRBV30; cdr3_nt: TGTGCCTGGAGACCGGGACGGAACTACGAGCAGTACTTC; cdr3_aa: CAWRPGRNYEQYF
j_call: TRBJ2-1; d_call: NA; clone_size: once; v_call: TRBV5-1; cdr3_nt: TGCGCCAGCAGCTTGGGAGCGAAGATACCCTACAATGAGCAGTTCTTC; cdr3_aa: CASSLGAKIPYNEQFF
j_call: TRBJ2-6; d_call: TRBD1; clone_size: NA; v_call: TRBV5-1; cdr3_nt: TGCGCCACGACAGGGGGTTCAATTGCTGGGGCCAACGTCCTGACTTTC; cdr3_aa: CATTGGSIAGANVLTF
j_call: TRBJ1-5; d_call: TRBD1; clone_size: once; v_call: TRBV4-2; cdr3_nt: TGTGCCAGCAGTGGACAGGGGAGCAATCAGCCCCAGCATTTT; cdr3_aa: CASSGQGSNQPQHF
j_call: TRBJ2-1; d_call: NA; clone_size: NA; v_call: TRBV2; cdr3_nt: TGTGCCAGCAGTGAATTCCCTGGCGGAGGGAGTGAGCAGTTCTTC; cdr3_aa: CASSEFPGGGSEQFF
j_call: TRBJ2-1; d_call: NA; clone_size: NA; v_call: TRBV10-3; cdr3_nt: TGTGCCATCAGTGGACTAGTGGGCGGTGAGCAGTTCTTC; cdr3_aa: CAISGLVGGEQFF
j_call: TRBJ1-2; d_call: NA; clone_size: NA; v_call: TRBV6-1; cdr3_nt: TGTGCCAGCACTTCAGTCATTAACTATGGCTACACCTTC; cdr3_aa: CASTSVINYGYTF
j_call: TRBJ1-2; d_call: NA; clone_size: once; v_call: TRBV5-4; cdr3_nt: TGTGCCAGCAGCGGGGACTATGGCTACACCTTC; cdr3_aa: CASSGDYGYTF
j_call: TRBJ2-2; d_call: NA; clone_size: few; v_call: TRBV7-9; cdr3_nt: TGTGCCAGCAGGCGGGCTCAGGGGTACACCGGGGAGCTGTTTTTT; cdr3_aa: CASRRAQGYTGELFF
j_call: TRBJ2-1; d_call: NA; clone_size: NA; v_call: TRBV27; cdr3_nt: TGTGCCAGCAGTTTTTCTGGGGTCTCCTACAATGAGCAGTTCTTC; cdr3_aa: CASSFSGVSYNEQFF
j_call: TRBJ2-7; d_call: TRBD1; clone_size: NA; v_call: TRBV7-2; cdr3_nt: TGTGCCAGCAGCTCAGGGGGTACAAGCTCCTACGAGCAGTACTTC; cdr3_aa: CASSSGGTSSYEQYF
j_call: TRBJ1-1; d_call: NA; clone_size: NA; v_call: TRBV29-1; cdr3_nt: TGCAGCGTTGGGGAGCAGCGGGGGGGATCGAACACTGAAGCTTTCTTT; cdr3_aa: CSVGEQRGGSNTEAFF
j_call: TRBJ1-4; d_call: NA; clone_size: NA; v_call: TRBV4-3; cdr3_nt: TGCGCCAGCAGCCAGGGGGCGGCTAATGAAAAACTGTTTTTT; cdr3_aa: CASSQGAANEKLFF
j_call: TRBJ2-3; d_call: NA; clone_size: NA; v_call: TRBV5-6; cdr3_nt: TGTGCCAGCAGTTGGGTCGGAGATACGCAGTATTTT; cdr3_aa: CASSWVGDTQYF
j_call: TRBJ2-7; d_call: TRBD2; clone_size: NA; v_call: TRBV18; cdr3_nt: TGTGCCAGCTCACCCCCTAGCGGGGTCTACGAGCAGTACTTC; cdr3_aa: CASSPPSGVYEQYF
j_call: TRBJ1-1; d_call: NA; clone_size: NA; v_call: TRBV18; cdr3_nt: TGTGCCAGCTCACCATCCTACGGGGGTATGAACACTGAAGCTTTCTTT; cdr3_aa: CASSPSYGGMNTEAFF
j_call: TRBJ1-5; d_call: NA; clone_size: NA; v_call: TRBV19; cdr3_nt: TGTGCCAGTAGTAGAAATTCATACAATCAGCCCCAGCATTTT; cdr3_aa: CASSRNSYNQPQHF
j_call: TRBJ2-1; d_call: TRBD2; clone_size: NA; v_call: TRBV5-8; cdr3_nt: TGTGCCAGCAGCTCGTTCCCCGCGGGACTACAGGACAATGAGCAGTTCTTC; cdr3_aa: CASSSFPAGLQDNEQFF
j_call: TRBJ2-2; d_call: NA; clone_size: NA; v_call: TRBV7-8; cdr3_nt: TGTGCCAGCAGCTTAGTTGTGGAGGGGGAGCTGTTTTTT; cdr3_aa: CASSLVVEGELFF
j_call: TRBJ1-2; d_call: NA; clone_size: NA; v_call: TRBV5-1; cdr3_nt: TGCGCCAGCACGCCCCGCGGGCGGGGAAACAATGGCTACACCTTC; cdr3_aa: CASTPRGRGNNGYTF
j_call: TRBJ2-5; d_call: NA; clone_size: few; v_call: TRBV7-2; cdr3_nt: TGTGCCAGCACCCAAGGAGGGACCCAGTACTTC; cdr3_aa: CASTQGGTQYF
j_call: TRBJ2-1; d_call: NA; clone_size: NA; v_call: TRBV5-6; cdr3_nt: TGTGCCAGCAGCTTGTTTGGGGCCTCCTACAATGAGCAGTTCTTC; cdr3_aa: CASSLFGASYNEQFF
j_call: TRBJ2-1; d_call: NA; clone_size: NA; v_call: TRBV6-4; cdr3_nt: TGTGCCAGCAGTGACTCGAAAGGGCGGACTGGCGGGTTCTTC; cdr3_aa: CASSDSKGRTGGFF
j_call: TRBJ2-1; d_call: NA; clone_size: NA; v_call: TRBV9; cdr3_nt: TGTGCCAGCAGCTTAAGCGGCAGCTCCTACAATGAGCAGTTCTTC; cdr3_aa: CASSLSGSSYNEQFF
j_call: TRBJ1-1; d_call: NA; clone_size: once; v_call: TRBV19; cdr3_nt: TGTGCCAGTACCGCCCCCAGGCTGAACACTGAAGCTTTCTTT; cdr3_aa: CASTAPRLNTEAFF
j_call: TRBJ2-3; d_call: NA; clone_size: once; v_call: TRBV4-1; cdr3_nt: TGCGCCAGCAGCCAATTACCAGGCACAGATACGCAGTATTTT; cdr3_aa: CASSQLPGTDTQYF
j_call: TRBJ1-6; d_call: NA; clone_size: medium-sized; v_call: TRBV27; cdr3_nt: TGTGCCAGCAGTCTAACACGACAGATTAACAATTCACCCCTCCACTTT; cdr3_aa: CASSLTRQINNSPLHF
j_call: TRBJ2-7; d_call: TRBD2; clone_size: NA; v_call: TRBV28; cdr3_nt: TGTGCCAGCAGTTTAGGGACTAGCGGAGGCCGGGAGCAGTACTTC; cdr3_aa: CASSLGTSGGREQYF
j_call: TRBJ2-2; d_call: TRBD1; clone_size: NA; v_call: TRBV6-1; cdr3_nt: TGTGCCAGCAGGGAAAAAGGACAGGGGATGGGCACCGGGGAGCTGTTTTTT; cdr3_aa: CASREKGQGMGTGELFF
j_call: TRBJ2-3; d_call: NA; clone_size: NA; v_call: TRBV5-6; cdr3_nt: TGTGCCAGCAGCATCTCTAGCACAGATACGCAGTATTTT; cdr3_aa: CASSISSTDTQYF
j_call: TRBJ2-7; d_call: TRBD1; clone_size: many; v_call: TRBV10-3; cdr3_nt: TGTGCCATCAGTGAGACAGGGGACCCCTACGAGCAGTACTTC; cdr3_aa: CAISETGDPYEQYF
j_call: TRBJ1-1; d_call: NA; clone_size: NA; v_call: TRBV7-2; cdr3_nt: TGTGCCAGCAGCTTCCCCGGGGGCTTGACTGAAGCTTTCTTT; cdr3_aa: CASSFPGGLTEAFF
j_call: TRBJ2-1; d_call: TRBD1; clone_size: NA; v_call: TRBV10-1; cdr3_nt: TGCGCCAGCAGTGAGGGACAGGACCACAATGAGCAGTTCTTC; cdr3_aa: CASSEGQDHNEQFF
j_call: TRBJ1-1; d_call: NA; clone_size: once; v_call: TRBV2; cdr3_nt: TGTGCCAGCAATCCAGAGAACACTGAAGCTTTCTTT; cdr3_aa: CASNPENTEAFF
j_call: TRBJ1-1; d_call: NA; clone_size: NA; v_call: TRBV15; cdr3_nt: TGTGCCACCAGCAGAGAAGGATCAGGGCCCGCTGAAGCTTTCTTT; cdr3_aa: CATSREGSGPAEAFF
j_call: TRBJ2-7; d_call: TRBD2; clone_size: NA; v_call: TRBV27; cdr3_nt: TGTGCCAGCAGTTTATCGTCGAGCGGGAGGACCGAGCAGTACTTC; cdr3_aa: CASSLSSSGRTEQYF
j_call: TRBJ1-5; d_call: TRBD1; clone_size: NA; v_call: TRBV12-5; cdr3_nt: TGTGCTAGTGGTTCCGGGACAGGGGGCAATCAGCCCCAGCATTTT; cdr3_aa: CASGSGTGGNQPQHF
j_call: TRBJ1-6; d_call: NA; clone_size: NA; v_call: TRBV7-2; cdr3_nt: TGTGCCAGCAGCAAACAGGGATCTAATTCACCCCTCCACTTT; cdr3_aa: CASSKQGSNSPLHF
j_call: TRBJ2-2; d_call: NA; clone_size: NA; v_call: TRBV25-1; cdr3_nt: TGTGCCAGCAGTGGATGGAGAGGGGGATATGCCGGGGAGCTGTTTTTT; cdr3_aa: CASSGWRGGYAGELFF
j_call: TRBJ2-7; d_call: NA; clone_size: once; v_call: TRBV28; cdr3_nt: TGTGCCAGCCGGGGGCGAGGCGGCGAGCAGTACTTC; cdr3_aa: CASRGRGGEQYF
j_call: TRBJ1-5; d_call: NA; clone_size: NA; v_call: TRBV27; cdr3_nt: TGTGCCAGCAGTTTATCTCTCAGGGGCTACAGCAATCAGCCCCAGCATTTT; cdr3_aa: CASSLSLRGYSNQPQHF